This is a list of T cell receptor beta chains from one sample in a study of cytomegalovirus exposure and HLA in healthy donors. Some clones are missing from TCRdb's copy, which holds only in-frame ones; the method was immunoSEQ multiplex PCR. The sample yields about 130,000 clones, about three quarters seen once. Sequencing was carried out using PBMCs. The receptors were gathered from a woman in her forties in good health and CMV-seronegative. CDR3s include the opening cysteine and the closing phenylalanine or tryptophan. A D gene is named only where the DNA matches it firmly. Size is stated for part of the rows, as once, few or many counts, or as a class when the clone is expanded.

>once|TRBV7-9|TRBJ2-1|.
CASSLALTTAYNEQFF
TGTGCCAGCAGCTTAGCCCTAACGACAGCCTACAATGAGCAGTTCTTC
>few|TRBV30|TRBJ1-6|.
CAWTSSTARNSPLHF
TGTGCCTGGACATCGTCGACAGCCCGCAATTCACCCCTCCACTTT
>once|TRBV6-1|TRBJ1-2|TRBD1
CASSGQGPLLGGYTF
TGTGCCAGCAGCGGACAGGGGCCCCTCCTGGGAGGCTACACCTTC
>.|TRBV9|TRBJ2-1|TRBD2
CASSPSGSGGHNEQFF
TGTGCCAGCAGCCCAAGTGGTAGCGGGGGCCACAATGAGCAGTTCTTC
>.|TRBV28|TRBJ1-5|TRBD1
CASIQGNNQPQHF
TGTGCCAGTATACAGGGGAACAATCAGCCCCAGCATTTT
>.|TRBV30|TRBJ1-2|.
CAWSSGNYGYTF
TGTGCCTGGAGTTCGGGGAACTATGGCTACACCTTC
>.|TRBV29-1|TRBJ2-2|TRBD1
CSVSRGTGGTGELFF
TGCAGCGTTAGTAGAGGGACAGGGGGCACCGGGGAGCTGTTTTTT
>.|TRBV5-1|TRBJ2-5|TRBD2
CASSFGLAGGWYQETQYF
TGCGCCAGCAGCTTCGGACTAGCGGGAGGTTGGTACCAAGAGACCCAGTACTTC
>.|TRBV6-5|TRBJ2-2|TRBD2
CASTKTSGGELELFF
TGTGCCAGCACCAAAACTAGCGGGGGGGAACTGGAGCTGTTTTTT
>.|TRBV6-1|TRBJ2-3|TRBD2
CASVGGGPTDTQYF
TGTGCCAGCGTTGGCGGGGGGCCCACAGATACGCAGTATTTT
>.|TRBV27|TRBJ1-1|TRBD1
CASSLQGAGTEAFF
TGTGCCAGCAGTTTACAGGGGGCTGGGACTGAAGCTTTCTTT
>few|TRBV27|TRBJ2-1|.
CASSPRVGAGAYNEQFF
TGTGCCAGCAGTCCCAGGGTTGGGGCAGGGGCCTACAATGAGCAGTTCTTC
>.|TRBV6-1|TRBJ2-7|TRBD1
CATSEGTGGREQYF
TGTGCCACCAGTGAAGGGACAGGGGGGCGGGAGCAGTACTTC
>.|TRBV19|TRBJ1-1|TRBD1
CASSIGTGAEAFF
TGTGCCAGTAGTATAGGGACAGGGGCTGAAGCTTTCTTT
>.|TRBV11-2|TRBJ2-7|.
CASSLGGTSGQYF
TGTGCCAGCAGCTTAGGTGGCACCTCGGGGCAGTACTTC
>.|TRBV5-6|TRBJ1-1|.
CASSLTGLNTEAFF
TGTGCCAGCAGCTTGACAGGGCTGAACACTGAAGCTTTCTTT
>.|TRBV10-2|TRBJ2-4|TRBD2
CASSGLAAAKNSQYF
TGCGCCAGCTCCGGACTAGCGGCAGCCAAAAACAGTCAGTACTTC
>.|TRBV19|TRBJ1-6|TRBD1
CATKTGGQGNSPLHF
TGTGCCACCAAAACAGGAGGACAGGGTAATTCACCCCTCCACTTT
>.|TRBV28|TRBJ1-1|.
CASRGLNWGAEAFF
TGTGCCAGCAGGGGCTTAAATTGGGGCGCTGAAGCTTTCTTT
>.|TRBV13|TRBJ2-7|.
CASSPTPFPYEQYF
TGTGCCAGCAGCCCGACTCCGTTTCCCTACGAGCAGTACTTC
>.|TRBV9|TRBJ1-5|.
CASSVRAGFSNQPQHF
TGTGCCAGCAGCGTAAGGGCGGGGTTTAGCAATCAGCCCCAGCATTTT
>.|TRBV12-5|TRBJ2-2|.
CASGLGTSNTGELFF
TGTGCTAGTGGTCTTGGGACTTCGAACACCGGGGAGCTGTTTTTT
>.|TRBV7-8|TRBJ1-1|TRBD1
CASSPGQTNTEAFF
TGTGCCAGCAGCCCGGGACAGACGAACACTGAAGCTTTCTTT
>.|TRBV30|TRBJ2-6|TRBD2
CAWSSPGLERPGANGLTF
TGTGCCTGGTCGTCCCCGGGACTAGAGCGACCTGGGGCCAACGGCCTGACTTTC
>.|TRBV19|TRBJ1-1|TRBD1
CASSIEGGLAFF
TGTGCCAGTAGTATAGAAGGGGGCCTAGCTTTCTTT
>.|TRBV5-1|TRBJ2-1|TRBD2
CASSLSGGSSYNEQFF
TGCGCCAGCAGCTTGTCGGGCGGGAGCTCCTACAATGAGCAGTTCTTC
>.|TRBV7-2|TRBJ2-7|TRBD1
CASSLWTGGPHEQYF
TGTGCCAGCAGCTTATGGACAGGGGGGCCCCACGAGCAGTACTTC
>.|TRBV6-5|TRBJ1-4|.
CASRPGRGTNEKLFF
TGTGCCAGCCGTCCGGGGAGGGGAACTAATGAAAAACTGTTTTTT
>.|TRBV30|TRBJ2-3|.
CAWSEGVKRGQYF
TGTGCCTGGAGTGAGGGGGTCAAGAGGGGGCAGTATTTT
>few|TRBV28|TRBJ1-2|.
CASSLTVNYGYTF
TGTGCCAGCAGTTTGACAGTCAACTATGGCTACACCTTC
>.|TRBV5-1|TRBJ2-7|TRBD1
CASSLVGTGREQYF
TGCGCCAGCAGCTTGGTCGGGACAGGGCGTGAGCAGTACTTC
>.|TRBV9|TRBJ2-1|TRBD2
CASSPLGLAVNNEQFF
TGTGCCAGCAGCCCCCTGGGACTAGCGGTTAACAATGAGCAGTTCTTC
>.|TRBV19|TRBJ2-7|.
CASSPVTGEQYF
TGTGCCAGTAGTCCCGTAACGGGCGAGCAGTACTTC
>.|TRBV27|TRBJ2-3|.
CASSSTSTDTQYF
TGTGCCAGCAGTTCTACGTCCACAGATACGCAGTATTTT
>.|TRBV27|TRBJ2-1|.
CASSLRGLQPPMMLEQFF
TGTGCCAGCAGTTTGAGGGGACTTCAACCCCCAATGATGCTTGAGCAGTTCTTC
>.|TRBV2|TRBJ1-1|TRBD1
CASRVDRVSTEAFF
TGTGCCAGCAGGGTCGACAGGGTGTCCACTGAAGCTTTCTTT
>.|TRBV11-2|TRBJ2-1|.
CASSSNRDSYNEQFF
TGTGCCAGCAGCTCTAACAGGGACTCCTACAATGAGCAGTTCTTC
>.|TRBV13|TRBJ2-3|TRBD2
CASSLTSGGAGDTQYF
TGTGCCAGCAGCTTAACTAGCGGGGGGGCCGGAGATACGCAGTATTTT
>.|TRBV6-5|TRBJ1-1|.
CASSYSEQKLYTEAFF
TGTGCCAGCAGTTACTCAGAACAGAAACTTTACACTGAAGCTTTCTTT
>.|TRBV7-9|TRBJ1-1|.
CASSPTGGTEAFF
TGTGCCAGCAGCCCCACGGGGGGCACTGAAGCTTTCTTT
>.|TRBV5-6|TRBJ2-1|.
CASSLGVGVQFF
TGTGCCAGCAGCTTGGGAGTGGGAGTGCAGTTCTTC
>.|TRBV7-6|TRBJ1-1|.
CASSNLTDANTEAFF
TGTGCCAGCAGCAACTTGACAGACGCGAACACTGAAGCTTTCTTT
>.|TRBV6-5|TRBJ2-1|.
CASSYSLNPDNEQFF
TGTGCCAGCAGTTATAGCCTGAACCCGGACAATGAGCAGTTCTTC
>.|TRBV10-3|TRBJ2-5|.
CAISGIAQETQYF
TGTGCCATCAGTGGCATAGCTCAAGAGACCCAGTACTTC
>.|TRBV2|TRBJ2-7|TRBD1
CARTPWTGGDEQYF
TGTGCCAGAACCCCATGGACAGGGGGCGACGAGCAGTACTTC
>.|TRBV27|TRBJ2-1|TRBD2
CASSPHLLAGGPYNEQFF
TGTGCCAGCAGTCCACACCTTTTAGCGGGAGGCCCCTACAATGAGCAGTTCTTC
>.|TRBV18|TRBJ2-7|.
CATTLSQGGSSYEQYF
TGTGCCACCACCCTATCTCAGGGGGGAAGCTCCTACGAGCAGTACTTC
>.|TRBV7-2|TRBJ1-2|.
CASSLDPQGHYGYTF
TGTGCCAGCAGCTTAGACCCTCAGGGTCACTATGGCTACACCTTC
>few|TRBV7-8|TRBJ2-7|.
CASSLEEGSGTYEQYF
TGTGCCAGCAGCTTAGAGGAGGGAAGCGGAACCTACGAGCAGTACTTC
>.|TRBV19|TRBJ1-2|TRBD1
CASSTYGQGFNYGYTF
TGTGCCAGTAGTACGTATGGACAGGGTTTTAACTATGGCTACACCTTC
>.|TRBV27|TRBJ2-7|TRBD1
CASSPQTGFEQYF
TGTGCCAGCAGTCCACAGACAGGGTTCGAGCAGTACTTC
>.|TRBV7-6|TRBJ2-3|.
CASSLGSGYTDTQYF
TGTGCCAGCAGCTTGGGTAGCGGCTACACAGATACGCAGTATTTT
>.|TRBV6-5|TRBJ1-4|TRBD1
CASSYTWTGLNEKLFF
TGTGCCAGCAGTTACACCTGGACAGGCCTAAATGAAAAACTGTTTTTT
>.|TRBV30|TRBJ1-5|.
CAWGVGVQPQHF
TGTGCCTGGGGGGTCGGGGTTCAGCCCCAGCATTTT
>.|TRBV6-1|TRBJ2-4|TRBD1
CASSGDRRNIQYF
TGTGCCAGCAGTGGGGACAGGAGAAACATTCAGTACTTC
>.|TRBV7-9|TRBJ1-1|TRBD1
CASSLTGGIRNTEAFF
TGTGCCAGCAGCTTAACAGGGGGCATTAGGAACACTGAAGCTTTCTTT